The 10 T cell receptor beta chains presented below share a single source sample, sequenced in a study of blood T cell repertoires in COVID-19. Here immunoSEQ multiplex PCR was the method, and the copy in TCRdb shows in-frame clones only, minus some. The sample consists of 500,000 to 600,000 clones, 85% to 90% of them appearing once. The sample was peripheral blood. These receptors were collected from a woman aged 45 to 65 with COVID-19, enrolled during active disease.

The chain carries TRBV5-5 and TRBJ1-6, with D possibly TRBD1 on 6 matching bases. Trimming took 2 bases from V and 10 from J, leaving 16 bases between them. CDR1 and CDR2 (germline): SGHKS, YYEKEE (reference sequence). The CDR3 sequence is 15 residues long. CDR3 sequence: CASSLTQGLGSPLHF. CDR3 DNA: TGTGCCAGCAGCTTAACCCAGGGGTTGGGGTCACCCCTCCACTTT. Using reference TRBV5-5 and TRBJ1-6 for the parts outside the CDR3, the full variable domain is DAGVTQSPTHLIKTRGQQVTLRCSPISGHKSVSWYQQVLGQGPQFIFQYYEKEERGRGNFPDRFSARQFPNYSSELNVNALLLGDSALYLCASSLTQGLGSPLHFGNGTRLTVT.

The chain joins TRBV7-9 to TRBJ1-2, with unresolved D. Trimming removed 3 bases from V and 3 bases from J, with 20 bases in between. The CDR3 runs to 17 residues. Germline V CDR1 and CDR2: SEHNR, FQNEAQ (reference sequence). The CDR3 coding sequence is TGTGCCAGCAGCTTCAGCGGGTCGGTGAAGCGCGACTATGGCTACACCTTC. Residues: CASSFSGSVKRDYGYTF.

This clone was observed once. V is TRBV19 and J is TRBJ1-4; the match to TRBD1 covers 11 bases. This CDR3 contains 15 residues. V shed 5 bases and J 4 bases; nucleotides not matched to a gene: 3. Per germline, CDR1 LNHDA and CDR2 SQIVND (reference sequence). CDR3 sequence reads: CASSGTGGSNEKLFF. The CDR3 DNA reads as TGTGCCAGTAGTGGGACAGGGGGTAGTAATGAAAAACTGTTTTTT.

In its sample, this clone was seen once. The chain has TRBV30 and TRBJ2-2; the D gene is possibly TRBD2 (7 bases). Looked up from germline, CDR1 is GTSNPN and CDR2 is SVGIG (reference sequence). The CDR3 contains 15 residues. V was cut by 5 bases and J by 0 bases, with 13 bases left in between. CDR3 protein: CAWSRGAPNTGELFF. In DNA, the CDR3 is TGTGCCTGGTCTCGGGGGGCACCGAACACCGGGGAGCTGTTTTTT.

The CDR3 DNA sequence: TGTGCCAGCAGCCGACCGGGACTAGCGGCTCCCAATGAGCAGTTCTTC. Translation: CASSRPGLAAPNEQFF. The genes are TRBV14 and TRBJ2-1; 11 bases map to TRBD2. The CDR3 runs 16 residues. V was clipped by 4 bases and J by 6 bases; unmatched bases: 8. Germline-derived CDR1 and CDR2 are SGHDN and FVKESK.

Only one count was recorded for this clone. The gene calls are TRBV18 and TRBJ2-1, with a possible D match to TRBD1 (5 bases). The V end was cut by 6 bases, the J end by 7 bases, with 10 bases between. CDR3 length: 12 amino acids. Per the germline V gene, CDR1 is KGHSH and CDR2 is LQKENI. CDR3 sequence (DNA): TGTGCCAGCTCGCCCAGGGTAAATGAGCAGTTCTTC. Protein product: CASSPRVNEQFF. The full variable domain, in which reference TRBV18 and TRBJ2-1 provide the parts outside the CDR3, is NAGVMQNPRHLVRRRGQEARLRCSPMKGHSHVYWYRQLPEEGLKFMVYLQKENIIDESGMPKERFSAEFPKEGPSILRIQQVVRGDSAAYFCASSPRVNEQFFGPGTRLTVL.

The rearrangement links TRBV6-6 to TRBJ1-1; TRBD1 matches at 7 bases. V lost 5 bases, J lost 8 bases, and 2 bases stayed unmatched. The CDR3 is 11 amino acids. The germline V gene has CDR1 MNHNY and CDR2 SVGAGI (reference sequence). DNA for the CDR3: TGTGCCAGCAGTGGGGGACAGGAAGCTTTCTTT. Its translation: CASSGGQEAFF.

In its sample, this clone was seen once. This rearrangement joins TRBV7-9 to TRBJ1-2, with D uncertain. Per the germline V gene, CDR1 is SEHNR and CDR2 is FQNEAQ (reference sequence). This CDR3 is built from 13 residues. V was pared by 0 bases and J by 3 bases, with 5 bases between. The CDR3 here is CASSLARDYGYTF. The CDR3 bases are TGTGCCAGCAGCTTAGCGCGGGACTATGGCTACACCTTC. Drawing the rest from reference TRBV7-9 and TRBJ1-2, the complete variable domain is DTGVSQNPRHKITKRGQNVTFRCDPISEHNRLYWYRQTLGQGPEFLTYFQNEAQLEKSRLLSDRFSAERPKGSFSTLEIQRTEQGDSAMYLCASSLARDYGYTFGSGTRLTVV.

The chain combines TRBV4-1 with TRBJ2-3; TRBD1 might be the D (6 bases). V lost 0 bases and J lost 5, with 15 bases in between. Per the germline V gene, CDR1 is MGHRA and CDR2 is YSYEKL. The length of the CDR3 is 16 residues. CDR3 bases: TGCGCCAGCAGCCAAGAGGTAGGACAGCCTAGAGATACGCAGTATTTT. Amino acid sequence: CASSQEVGQPRDTQYF.

This clone was recorded only once. The chain employs TRBV27 and TRBJ1-1; TRBD1 might be the D (5 bases). The CDR3 runs to 15 residues. The V gene's germline CDR1 is MNHEY and CDR2 SMNVEV (reference sequence). The germline V and J ends were trimmed by 4 bases and 0 bases, with 12 bases remaining between them. The CDR3 coding sequence is TGTGCCAGCAGTTCGGGGGGTCCCCTGAACACTGAAGCTTTCTTT. This translates into CASSSGGPLNTEAFF.